What follows are 24 T cell receptor beta chains derived from one specimen sequenced in a study of graft-versus-host responses after intestinal transplantation. The repertoire was sequenced with immunoSEQ multiplex PCR; TCRdb's copy has only in-frame clones and lacks some. The sample yields about 24,000 clones, 70% to 90% seen once. The sample was PBMCs, taken approximately 450 days after intestinal transplant. These receptors all stem from a human patient who received an intestinal transplant, so some T cells may come from the graft donor.

The chain uses TRBV4-3 and TRBJ2-7; D call uncertain. V was cut by 0 bases and J by 0 bases, with 9 bases left in between. The CDR3 is made up of 15 amino acids. Germline CDR1 and CDR2: LGHNA and YSLEER. CDR3 loop: CASSQEWRSSYEQYF. The DNA of the CDR3 is TGCGCCAGCAGCCAAGAGTGGCGTAGCTCCTACGAGCAGTACTTC.

The chain joins TRBV20-1 to TRBJ2-7; no clear D gene. This CDR3 spans 9 amino acids. Germline CDR1 reads DFQATT; CDR2 reads SNEGSKA (reference sequence). Trimming left V 3 bases short and J 3 bases short, with 0 bases between. CDR3 amino acids: CSASYEQYF. DNA of the CDR3: TGCAGTGCTAGCTACGAGCAGTACTTC.

The chain uses TRBV6-5 and TRBJ2-7, with D maybe TRBD1 (6 bases). The CDR3 spans 14 residues. CDR1 and CDR2 from the germline V gene are MNHEY and SVGAGI. Trimming stripped 0 bases from V and 0 bases from J, with 6 bases between. The CDR3 nucleotides are TGTGCCAGCAGTTACTCGGACAGCTCCTACGAGCAGTACTTC. This encodes CASSYSDSSYEQYF.

The V and J genes are TRBV19 and TRBJ2-4; 10 nucleotides match TRBD2. Losses at the gene ends were 4 bases for V and 0 bases for J; bases not matched to a gene: 0. Germline values: CDR1 LNHDA, CDR2 SQIVND (reference sequence). This CDR3 is built from 15 residues. CDR3 DNA sequence: TGTGCCAGTAGTAGACTAGCGGGAGCCAAAAACATTCAGTACTTC. It encodes CASSRLAGAKNIQYF.

The chain is built from TRBV2 and TRBJ2-7; no firm D call. This CDR3 spans 14 amino acids. V gave up 6 bases and J gave up 2 bases, with 14 bases separating them. Germline V lookup: CDR1 SNHLY, CDR2 FYNNEI. The CDR3 bases are TGTGCCAGCAGGGTCTCGCCAGTTACCTACGAGCAGTACTTC. It codes for CASRVSPVTYEQYF.

V usage is TRBV9 and J usage is TRBJ1-1; D unclear. The germline V gene has CDR1 SGDLS and CDR2 YYNGEE. The V end lost 0 bases, the J end lost 4 bases, and 13 bases lay between the germline ends. The CDR3 has 15 residues. The CDR3, as DNA: TGTGCCAGCAGCGTAGTCCACACCCTTAGCACTGAAGCTTTCTTT. Translating it yields CASSVVHTLSTEAFF.

The chain is built from TRBV7-9 and TRBJ2-1, with TRBD2 matching 8 bases. The CDR3 length is 15 residues. The trim removed 1 base at V and 2 bases at J, leaving 1 base unmatched. Germline-derived CDR1 and CDR2 are SEHNR and FQNEAQ (reference sequence). CDR3 residues: CASSLGTSTYNEQFF. The CDR3 coding sequence is TGTGCCAGCAGCTTAGGGACTAGCACCTACAATGAGCAGTTCTTC.

The V and J genes are TRBV5-1 and TRBJ1-3; a weak D match, TRBD1 (5 bases). V shed 4 bases and J shed 4 bases, with 18 bases lying between them. CDR1 and CDR2 (germline): SGHRS, YFSETQ. This CDR3 region has 16 residues. CDR3 sequence (DNA): TGCGCCAGCAGCCTAGCCACCGGGGGTATAGGAAACACCATATATTTT. Translation gives CASSLATGGIGNTIYF.

This chain joins TRBV2 and TRBJ2-3; 16 bases are a match to TRBD2. This CDR3 contains 14 residues. The trim removed 9 bases at V and 6 bases at J, leaving 3 bases unmatched. Germline CDR1 is SNHLY and CDR2 is FYNNEI. The CDR3 DNA sequence: TGTGCCAGTCCGGGACTAGCGGGAGGGGATACGCAGTATTTT. This gives the protein CASPGLAGGDTQYF. Filled out from reference TRBV2 and TRBJ2-3, the complete variable domain reads EPEVTQTPSHQVTQMGQEVILRCVPISNHLYFYWYRQILGQKVEFLVSFYNNEISEKSEIFDDQFSVERPDGSNFTLKIRSTKLEDSAMYFCASPGLAGGDTQYFGPGTRLTVL.

The chain is built from TRBV29-1 and TRBJ2-7, with 12 bases fitting TRBD2. The length of the CDR3 is 14 residues. J was trimmed by 1 base and V by 4 bases; bases with no gene match: 2. In germline, CDR1 is SQVTM, CDR2 ANQGSEA. CDR3 loop: CSVATSGRSYEQYF. The CDR3 DNA reads as TGCAGCGTTGCGACTAGCGGGAGATCCTACGAGCAGTACTTC.

The rearrangement links TRBV6-5 to TRBJ2-7; D is undetermined. V lost 0 bases and J 5 bases, leaving 17 bases between the germline ends. Per the germline V gene, CDR1 is MNHEY and CDR2 is SVGAGI. CDR3 length: 16 residues. CDR3 sequence: CASSYSSQPVHHEQYF. The CDR3 DNA follows: TGTGCCAGCAGTTACTCGAGTCAGCCCGTTCACCACGAGCAGTACTTC.

This sequence joins TRBV9 and TRBJ2-1; possible D gene TRBD2, 6 bases. CDR1 is SGDLS and CDR2 is YYNGEE in the germline V gene. The CDR3 sequence is 17 residues long. Between the trimmed V and J ends, which lost 0 bases and 0 bases, there was a span of 13 bases. This CDR3 is CASSVGGKISSYNEQFF. CDR3 in DNA: TGTGCCAGCAGCGTAGGCGGGAAAATAAGCTCCTACAATGAGCAGTTCTTC.

The CDR3 loop reads CASRSARDNTEAFF. The DNA for the CDR3 is TGTGCCAGCAGATCGGCCAGGGACAACACTGAAGCTTTCTTT. The chain is built from TRBV6-5 and TRBJ1-1; TRBD1 might be the D (5 bases). The CDR3 totals 14 residues. Germline V CDR1 and CDR2: MNHEY, SVGAGI. Trimming pared 6 bases from V and 2 bases from J, leaving 13 bases between.

This chain uses TRBV12-5 with TRBJ2-7, with D perhaps matching TRBD2 (6 bases). With 2 bases removed from V and 3 bases from J, the gap between germline ends came to 11 bases. Germline V CDR1 and CDR2: LGHNT, FRNRAP. This CDR3 is 14 amino acids long. The CDR3 here is CASGLRAGLYEQYF. CDR3 sequence (DNA): TGTGCTAGTGGTTTGAGGGCGGGACTCTACGAGCAGTACTTC.

This chain links TRBV20-1 with TRBJ2-5, with D uncertain. V gave up 3 bases and J gave up 7 bases, with 6 bases separating them. CDR3 length: 10 amino acids. CDR1 and CDR2 (germline): DFQATT, SNEGSKA (reference sequence). CDR3: CSARRRTQYF. CDR3 coding DNA: TGCAGTGCTAGGCGGCGGACCCAGTACTTC.

The J gene is TRBJ2-3, the V gene TRBV18, with D perhaps given as TRBD1 or TRBD2 (5 bases each). Per germline, CDR1 KGHSH and CDR2 LQKENI. Trimming took off 5 bases at V and 2 bases at J, with 11 bases between the two ends. The CDR3 extends over 14 amino acids. CDR3 coding DNA: TGTGCCAGCTCAGCGACGGGGACCACAGATACGCAGTATTTT. It yields the protein CASSATGTTDTQYF.

The chain recombines TRBV5-1 with TRBJ1-6; possibly TRBD1 for D (6 bases). Germline V gives CDR1 SGHRS, CDR2 YFSETQ. Trimming removed 4 bases from V and 9 bases from J, with 17 bases in between. This CDR3 spans 15 amino acids. This chain's CDR3 is CASSVLGGLSSPLHF. In DNA form, the CDR3 reads TGCGCCAGCAGCGTCCTCGGGGGGCTGAGTTCACCCCTCCACTTT.

The gene calls are TRBV4-1 and TRBJ1-2; D remains ambiguous. This CDR3 spans 14 amino acids. V gave up 0 bases and J gave up 2 bases, with 7 bases separating them. Germline values: CDR1 MGHRA, CDR2 YSYEKL. The DNA of the CDR3 is TGCGCCAGCAGCCAAGAGGCGGTGAACTATGGCTACACCTTC. It encodes CASSQEAVNYGYTF.

The chain carries TRBV6-1 and TRBJ1-1, with D possibly being TRBD1 (5 bases). The V and J ends lost 6 bases and 4 bases respectively, with 12 bases between them. This CDR3 spans 13 amino acids. From germline, CDR1 is MNHNS and CDR2 SASEGT. CDR3 nucleotide sequence: TGTGCCAGCAGGCCTAGGGGATCCACTGAAGCTTTCTTT. It encodes CASRPRGSTEAFF.

The chain uses TRBV6-5 and TRBJ1-4; no reliable D call. Trimming removed 5 bases from V and 5 bases from J, with 6 bases in between. The V gene's germline CDR1 is MNHEY and CDR2 SVGAGI. The CDR3 runs to 12 residues. The CDR3 region has the DNA TGTGCCAGCAGTGCAGTCAATGAAAAACTGTTTTTT. Protein: CASSAVNEKLFF.

The chain uses TRBV10-3 and TRBJ2-2; D is ambiguous. V gave up 0 bases and J gave up 13 bases, with 9 bases separating them. CDR1 is ENHRY, CDR2 SYGVKD, per germline. The CDR3 runs to 12 residues. This CDR3 reads CAISESTSGLFF. In DNA form, the CDR3 reads TGTGCCATCAGTGAGTCGACAAGTGGGCTGTTTTTT.

V and J are TRBV9 and TRBJ1-4, with D perhaps TRBD1 (5 bases). Trimming left V 0 bases short and J 1 base short, with 10 bases between. Germline CDR1 reads SGDLS; CDR2 reads YYNGEE. The CDR3 loop spans 16 amino acids. DNA for the CDR3: TGTGCCAGCAGCGTAGAATCCACAGGAACTAATGAAAAACTGTTTTTT. As protein: CASSVESTGTNEKLFF. The whole variable domain, remainder taken from reference TRBV9 and TRBJ1-4, is DSGVTQTPKHLITATGQRVTLRCSPRSGDLSVYWYQQSLDQGLQFLIQYYNGEERAKGNILERFSAQQFPDLHSELNLSSLELGDSALYFCASSVESTGTNEKLFFGSGTQLSVL.

The chain links TRBV7-6 to TRBJ2-7; TRBD1 matches at 8 bases. The CDR3 loop spans 15 amino acids. Looked up from germline, CDR1 is SGHVS and CDR2 is FNYEAQ. V shed 4 bases, J shed 1 base, and the junction held 6 bases outside the gene matches. This CDR3 reads CASSSSDRESYEQYF. The DNA for the CDR3 is TGTGCCAGCAGCTCGTCGGACAGGGAGTCCTACGAGCAGTACTTC.

This clone was picked up a small number of times. The chain joins TRBV9 to TRBJ1-6; 8 bases match TRBD1. Germline V lookup: CDR1 SGDLS, CDR2 YYNGEE. The CDR3 is 15 amino acids. The junction had 9 bases not matched to a gene; V was cut back by 3 bases and J by 10 bases. CDR3 in amino acids: CASSGGTGGPSPLHF. The CDR3 nucleotides are TGTGCCAGCAGCGGGGGGACAGGAGGACCCTCACCCCTCCACTTT.